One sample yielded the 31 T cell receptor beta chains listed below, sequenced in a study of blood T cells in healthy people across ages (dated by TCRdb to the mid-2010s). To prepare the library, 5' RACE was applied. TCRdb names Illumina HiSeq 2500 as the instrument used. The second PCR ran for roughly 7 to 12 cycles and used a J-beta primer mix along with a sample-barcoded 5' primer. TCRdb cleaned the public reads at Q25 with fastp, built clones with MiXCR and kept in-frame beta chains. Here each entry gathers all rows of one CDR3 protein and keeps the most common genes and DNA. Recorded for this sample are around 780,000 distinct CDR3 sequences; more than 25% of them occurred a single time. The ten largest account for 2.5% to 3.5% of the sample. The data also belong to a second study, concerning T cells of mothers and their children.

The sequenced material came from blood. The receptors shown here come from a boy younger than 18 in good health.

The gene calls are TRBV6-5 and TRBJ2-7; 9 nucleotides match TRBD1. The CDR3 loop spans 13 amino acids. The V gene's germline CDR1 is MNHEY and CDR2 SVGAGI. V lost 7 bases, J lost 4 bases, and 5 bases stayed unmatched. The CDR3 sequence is CASTGTGRYEQYF. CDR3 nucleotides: TGTGCCAGCACCGGGACAGGGAGATACGAGCAGTACTTC.

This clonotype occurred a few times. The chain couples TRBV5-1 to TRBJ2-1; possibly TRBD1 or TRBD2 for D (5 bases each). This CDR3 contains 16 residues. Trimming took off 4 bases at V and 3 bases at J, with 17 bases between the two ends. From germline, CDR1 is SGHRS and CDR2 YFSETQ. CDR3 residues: CASSAPSGTVYNEQFF. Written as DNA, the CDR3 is TGCGCCAGCAGCGCCCCCTCCGGGACGGTCTACAATGAGCAGTTCTTC.

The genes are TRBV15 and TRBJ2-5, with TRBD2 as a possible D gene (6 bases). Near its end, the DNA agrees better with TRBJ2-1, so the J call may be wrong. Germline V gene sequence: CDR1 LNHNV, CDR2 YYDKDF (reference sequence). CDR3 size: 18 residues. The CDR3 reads CATSRSPWRGALGNEQFF. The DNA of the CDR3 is TGTGCCACCAGCAGATCCCCATGGCGGGGAGCCCTTGGCAATGAGCAGTTCTTC.

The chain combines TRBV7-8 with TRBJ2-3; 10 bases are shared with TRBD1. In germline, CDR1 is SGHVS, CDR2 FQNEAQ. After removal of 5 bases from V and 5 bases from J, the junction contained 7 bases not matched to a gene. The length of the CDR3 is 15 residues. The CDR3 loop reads CASSVVGTGEDTQYF. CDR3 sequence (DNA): TGTGCCAGCAGCGTAGTGGGGACAGGGGAAGATACGCAGTATTTT.

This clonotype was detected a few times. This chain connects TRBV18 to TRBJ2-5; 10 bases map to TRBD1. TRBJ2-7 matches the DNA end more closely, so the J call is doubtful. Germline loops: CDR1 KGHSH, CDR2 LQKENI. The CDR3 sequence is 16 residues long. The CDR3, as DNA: TGTGCCAGCTCACCATTTGGGACAGGGGTTTCCTACGAGCAGTACTTC. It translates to CASSPFGTGVSYEQYF.

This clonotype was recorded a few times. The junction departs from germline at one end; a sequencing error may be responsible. The CDR3 region is CSAGVGPSTDTQYF. The CDR3 DNA sequence: TGTAGTGCTGGGGTGGGGCCTAGCACAGATACGCAGTATTTT. The chain combines TRBV20-1 with TRBJ2-3; D possibly corresponds to TRBD1 (5 bases). The CDR3 consists of 14 residues. The germline CDR1 and CDR2 sequences are DFQATT and SNEGSKA (reference sequence).

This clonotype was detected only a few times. In nucleotides, the CDR3 is TGTGCCAGCAGGACCGGGACGGTCGACTACGAGCAGTACTTC. Its protein product is CASRTGTVDYEQYF. The chain carries TRBV12-3 or TRBV12-4 and TRBJ2-7; either TRBD1 or TRBD2 may fit D (5 bases each). V gave up 6 bases and J gave up 3 bases, with 15 bases separating them. The CDR3 loop spans 14 amino acids.

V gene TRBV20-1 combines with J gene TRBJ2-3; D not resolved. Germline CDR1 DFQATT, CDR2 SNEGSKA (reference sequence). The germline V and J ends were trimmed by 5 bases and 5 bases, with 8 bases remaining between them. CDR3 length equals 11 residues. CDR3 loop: CSAGPGDTQYF. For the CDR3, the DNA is TGCAGTGCTGGGCCCGGAGATACGCAGTATTTT.

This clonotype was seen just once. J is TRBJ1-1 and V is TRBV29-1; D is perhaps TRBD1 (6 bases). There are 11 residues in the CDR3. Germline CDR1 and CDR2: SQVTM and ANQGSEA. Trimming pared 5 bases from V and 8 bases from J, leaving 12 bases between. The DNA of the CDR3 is TGCAGCGTTCCCGGGGGCGGAGAAGCTTTCTTT. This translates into CSVPGGGEAFF.

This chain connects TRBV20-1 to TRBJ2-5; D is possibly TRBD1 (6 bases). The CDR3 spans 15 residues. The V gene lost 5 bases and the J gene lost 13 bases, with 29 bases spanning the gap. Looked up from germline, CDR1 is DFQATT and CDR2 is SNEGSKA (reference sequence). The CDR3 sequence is CSARKSAAGEGEPYF. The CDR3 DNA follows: TGCAGTGCTCGAAAAAGTGCGGCAGGGGAAGGCGAGCCGTACTTC.

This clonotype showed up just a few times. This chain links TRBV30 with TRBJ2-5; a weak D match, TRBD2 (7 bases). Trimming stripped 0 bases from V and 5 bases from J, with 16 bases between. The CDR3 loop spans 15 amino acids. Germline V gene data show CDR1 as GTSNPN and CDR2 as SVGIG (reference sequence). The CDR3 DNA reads TGTGCCTGGAGTGTTGGGGGGGCCTTGGGGGAGACCCAGTACTTC. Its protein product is CAWSVGGALGETQYF.

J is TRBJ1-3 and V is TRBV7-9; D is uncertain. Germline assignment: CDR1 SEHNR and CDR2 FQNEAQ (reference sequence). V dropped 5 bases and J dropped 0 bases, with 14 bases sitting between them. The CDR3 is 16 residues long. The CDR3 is CASSPKRRISGNTIYF. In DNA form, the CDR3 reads TGTGCCAGCAGCCCCAAGAGACGAATCTCTGGAAACACCATATATTTT. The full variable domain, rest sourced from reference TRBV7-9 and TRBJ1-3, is DTGVSQNPRHKITKRGQNVTFRCDPISEHNRLYWYRQTLGQGPEFLTYFQNEAQLEKSRLLSDRFSAERPKGSFSTLEIQRTEQGDSAMYLCASSPKRRISGNTIYFGEGSWLTVV.

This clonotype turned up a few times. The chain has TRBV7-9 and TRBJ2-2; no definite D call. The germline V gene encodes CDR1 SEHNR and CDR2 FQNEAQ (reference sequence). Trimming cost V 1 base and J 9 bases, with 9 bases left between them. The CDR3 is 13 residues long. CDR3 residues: CASSLDSGRELFF. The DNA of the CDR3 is TGTGCCAGCAGCTTAGATTCTGGCAGGGAGCTGTTTTTT.

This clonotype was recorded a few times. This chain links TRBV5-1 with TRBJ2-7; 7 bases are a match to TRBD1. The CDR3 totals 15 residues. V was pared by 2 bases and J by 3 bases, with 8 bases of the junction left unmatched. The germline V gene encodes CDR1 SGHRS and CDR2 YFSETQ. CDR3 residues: CASSFDGTVNYEQYF. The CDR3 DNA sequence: TGCGCCAGCAGCTTTGACGGGACAGTAAACTACGAGCAGTACTTC.

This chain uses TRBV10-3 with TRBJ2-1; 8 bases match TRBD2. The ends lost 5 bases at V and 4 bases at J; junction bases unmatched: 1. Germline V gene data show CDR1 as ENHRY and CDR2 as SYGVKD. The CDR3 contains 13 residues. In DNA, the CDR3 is TGTGCCATCAGTTTAGCGGGGTACAATGAGCAGTTCTTC. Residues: CAISLAGYNEQFF.

The CDR3 nucleotides read TGCGCCAGCAGCTGGCAGGGGTTTGGGACAGATACGCAGTATTTT. This encodes CASSWQGFGTDTQYF. V is TRBV5-1 and J is TRBJ2-3; TRBD1 might be the D (6 bases). Trimming took off 3 bases at V and 3 bases at J, with 14 bases between the two ends. CDR3 size: 15 residues. Looked up from germline, CDR1 is SGHRS and CDR2 is YFSETQ.

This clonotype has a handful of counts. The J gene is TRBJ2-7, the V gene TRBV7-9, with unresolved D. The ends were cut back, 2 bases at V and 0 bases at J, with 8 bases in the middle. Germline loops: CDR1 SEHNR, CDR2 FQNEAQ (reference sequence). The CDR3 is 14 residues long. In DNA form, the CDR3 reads TGTGCCAGCAGCTTAATACGGAGCTCCTACGAGCAGTACTTC. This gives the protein CASSLIRSSYEQYF.

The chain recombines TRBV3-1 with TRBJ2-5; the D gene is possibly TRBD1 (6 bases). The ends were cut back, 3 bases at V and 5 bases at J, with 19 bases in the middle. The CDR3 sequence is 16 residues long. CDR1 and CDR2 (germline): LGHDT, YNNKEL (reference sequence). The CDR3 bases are TGTGCCAGCAGCCAGGGCCGGACAGCCTTAATGGAGACCCAGTACTTC. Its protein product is CASSQGRTALMETQYF.

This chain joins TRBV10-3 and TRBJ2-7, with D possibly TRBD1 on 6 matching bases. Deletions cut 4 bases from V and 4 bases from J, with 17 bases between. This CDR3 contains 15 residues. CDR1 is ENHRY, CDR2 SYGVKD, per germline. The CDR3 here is CAISANIRTDYEQYF. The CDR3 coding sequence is TGTGCCATCAGTGCGAACATAAGGACAGATTACGAGCAGTACTTC.

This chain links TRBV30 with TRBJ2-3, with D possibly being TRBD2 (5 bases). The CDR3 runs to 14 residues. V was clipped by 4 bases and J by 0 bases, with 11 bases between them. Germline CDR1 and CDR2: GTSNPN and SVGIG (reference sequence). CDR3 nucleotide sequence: TGTGCCTGGAAGAGCGGAACTAGCACAGATACGCAGTATTTT. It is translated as CAWKSGTSTDTQYF.

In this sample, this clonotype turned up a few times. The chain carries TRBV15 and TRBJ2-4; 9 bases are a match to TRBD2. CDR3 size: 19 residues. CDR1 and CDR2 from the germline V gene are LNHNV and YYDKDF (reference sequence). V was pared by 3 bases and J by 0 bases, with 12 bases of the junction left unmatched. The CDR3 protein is CATSRELAGVSIAKNIQYF. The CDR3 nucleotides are TGTGCCACCAGCAGGGAATTAGCGGGGGTATCGATAGCCAAAAACATTCAGTACTTC.

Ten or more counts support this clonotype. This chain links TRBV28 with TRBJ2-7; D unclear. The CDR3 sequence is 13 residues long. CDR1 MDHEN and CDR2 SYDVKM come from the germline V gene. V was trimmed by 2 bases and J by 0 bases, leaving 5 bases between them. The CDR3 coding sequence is TGTGCCAGCAGTTTACCCGCCTCCTACGAGCAGTACTTC. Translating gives CASSLPASYEQYF.

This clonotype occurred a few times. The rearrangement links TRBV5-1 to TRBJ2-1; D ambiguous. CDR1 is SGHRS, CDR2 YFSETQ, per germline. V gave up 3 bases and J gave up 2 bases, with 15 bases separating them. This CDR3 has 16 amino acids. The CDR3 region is CASSSADSEPYNEQFF. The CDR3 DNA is TGCGCCAGCAGCTCTGCTGACTCTGAGCCCTACAATGAGCAGTTCTTC.

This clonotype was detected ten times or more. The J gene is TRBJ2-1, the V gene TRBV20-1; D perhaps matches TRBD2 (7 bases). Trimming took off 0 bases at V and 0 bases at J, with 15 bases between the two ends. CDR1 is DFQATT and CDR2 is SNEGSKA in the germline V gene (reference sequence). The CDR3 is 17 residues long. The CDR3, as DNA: TGCAGTGCTAGAGATCGGGCGGGGGCCATCTCCTACAATGAGCAGTTCTTC. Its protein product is CSARDRAGAISYNEQFF.

This chain's CDR3 is CSVQGALTSNVLTF. As DNA, the CDR3 is TGCAGCGTCCAGGGGGCGCTCACCAGCAACGTCCTGACTTTC. V usage is TRBV29-1 and J usage is TRBJ2-6; 8 bases align to TRBD1. Unmatched junction bases numbered 10, after V lost 6 bases and J lost 9 bases. Germline values: CDR1 SQVTM, CDR2 ANQGSEA. This CDR3 region has 14 residues.

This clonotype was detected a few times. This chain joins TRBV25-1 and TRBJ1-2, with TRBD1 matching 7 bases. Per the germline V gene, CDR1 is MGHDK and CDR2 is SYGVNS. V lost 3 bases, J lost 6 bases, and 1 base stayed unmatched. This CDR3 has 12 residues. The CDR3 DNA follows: TGTGCCAGCAGTGACCAGGGGGATGGCTACACCTTC. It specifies CASSDQGDGYTF.

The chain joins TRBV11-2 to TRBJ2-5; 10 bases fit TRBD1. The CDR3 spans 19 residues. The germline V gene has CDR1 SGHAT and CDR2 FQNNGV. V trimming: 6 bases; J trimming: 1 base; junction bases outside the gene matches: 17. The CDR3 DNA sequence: TGTGCCAGCAGATCACTCCGAAGCCCGGGACAGGGGATCCAAGAGACCCAGTACTTC. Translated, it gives CASRSLRSPGQGIQETQYF.

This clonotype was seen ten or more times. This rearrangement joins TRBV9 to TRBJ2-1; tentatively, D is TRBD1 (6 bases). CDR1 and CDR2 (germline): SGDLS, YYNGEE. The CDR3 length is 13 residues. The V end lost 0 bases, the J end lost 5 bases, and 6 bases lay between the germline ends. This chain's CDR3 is CASSVAGDNEQFF. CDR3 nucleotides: TGTGCCAGCAGCGTAGCAGGGGACAATGAGCAGTTCTTC.

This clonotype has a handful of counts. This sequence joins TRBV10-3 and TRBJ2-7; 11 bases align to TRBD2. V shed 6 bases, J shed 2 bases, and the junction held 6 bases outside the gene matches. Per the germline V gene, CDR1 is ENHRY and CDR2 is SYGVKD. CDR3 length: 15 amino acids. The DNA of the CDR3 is TGTGCCATCAGGATTAGACTAGCGGGGCCCTACGAGCAGTACTTC. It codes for CAIRIRLAGPYEQYF.

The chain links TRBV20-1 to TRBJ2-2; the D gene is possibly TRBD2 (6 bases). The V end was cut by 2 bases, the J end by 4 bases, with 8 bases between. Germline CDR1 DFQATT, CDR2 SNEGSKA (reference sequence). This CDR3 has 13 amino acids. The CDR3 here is CSARLGGTGELFF. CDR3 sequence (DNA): TGCAGTGCTAGACTGGGGGGCACCGGGGAGCTGTTTTTT.

The CDR3 bases are TGTGCCTGGAGTAGGTCTGAAGCTTTCTTT. It codes for CAWSRSEAFF. The chain has TRBV30 and TRBJ1-1; no reliable D call. Between the trimmed V and J ends, which lost 2 bases and 6 bases, there was a span of 4 bases. Looked up from germline, CDR1 is GTSNPN and CDR2 is SVGIG (reference sequence). This CDR3 is 10 amino acids long.